This TCR beta chain emerged from a study of T-cell memory formation after mild COVID-19. TCRdb analysed the 5' RACE reads with MiXCR anew, one entry per CDR3 protein. The sample has fewer than 550,000 distinct CDR3 sequences, 20% seen once; the top ten hold roughly 8.4%. The sample consisted of PBMCs or a T cell subset sorted from them (not recorded which). The clonotype comes from an adult woman who had mild COVID-19 (a few samples of this study predate the infection). Cell type and time point are not known.

The CDR3 here is CASSLNGGRYNEQFF. CDR3 bases: TGTGCCAGCAGCTTAAACGGGGGTCGGTACAATGAGCAGTTCTTC. The rearrangement joins TRBV7-2 to TRBJ2-1; TRBD2 might be the D (6 bases). Germline assignment: CDR1 SGHTA and CDR2 FQGNSA. V lost 2 bases to trimming and J lost 4 bases, with 12 bases between them. The CDR3 has 15 residues.